A selection of T cell receptor beta chains follows, all from one sample in a study of cytomegalovirus exposure and HLA in healthy donors. Using immunoSEQ multiplex PCR, the repertoire was profiled, and TCRdb retains in-frame clones only, with some absent. The sample shows 70,000 to 85,000 clones, 74% of them seen only once. Input material: PBMCs. The receptors were sampled from a man in his forties or fifties in good health and CMV-seropositive. Both conserved end residues are part of each CDR3. A D gene is named only where the DNA matches it firmly. Not all rows give a size; the values are once, few, many and, for expanded clones, a class.

clone_size d_call j_call cdr3_length v_call cdr3_aa cdr3_nt
NA TRBD2 TRBJ2-7 15 TRBV7-2 CASSLGTSGEYEQYF TGTGCCAGCAGCCTTGGGACTAGCGGGGAATACGAGCAGTACTTC
NA TRBD1 TRBJ1-5 15 TRBV6-1 CASRTQGGGNQPQHF TGTGCCAGCAGAACACAGGGGGGCGGCAATCAGCCCCAGCATTTT
NA NA TRBJ1-2 13 TRBV28 CASSFDSYYGYTF TGTGCCAGCAGTTTTGACAGCTACTATGGCTACACCTTC
NA NA TRBJ2-5 12 TRBV18 CASSSYQETQYF TGTGCCAGCTCATCGTACCAAGAGACCCAGTACTTC
NA TRBD2 TRBJ2-2 16 TRBV6-5 CASSYVSGRARGELFF TGTGCCAGCAGTTATGTGAGCGGGAGGGCCAGGGGGGAGCTGTTTTTT
NA NA TRBJ1-2 13 TRBV5-4 CASSLDGNYGYTF TGTGCCAGCAGCTTGGACGGTAACTATGGCTACACCTTC
NA NA TRBJ2-7 12 TRBV19 CATSVTGTEQYF TGTGCCACCTCAGTAACAGGGACCGAGCAGTACTTC
NA TRBD2 TRBJ2-5 13 TRBV7-2 CASSASGQETQYF TGTGCCAGCAGCGCTAGCGGACAAGAGACCCAGTACTTC
NA TRBD1 TRBJ1-1 15 TRBV18 CASSQWTGGYGEAFF TGTGCCAGCTCACAATGGACAGGGGGCTACGGTGAAGCTTTCTTT
medium-sized NA TRBJ1-1 14 TRBV7-6 CASSLFSENTEAFF TGTGCCAGCAGCTTATTCTCAGAGAACACTGAAGCTTTCTTT
few TRBD1 TRBJ1-1 18 TRBV11-2 CASSLDRVGTAENTEAFF TGTGCCAGCAGCTTAGATAGGGTTGGGACAGCAGAGAACACTGAAGCTTTCTTT
NA NA TRBJ1-5 13 TRBV27 CASSLRGDQPQHF TGTGCCAGCAGTTTACGGGGTGACCAGCCCCAGCATTTT
NA NA TRBJ1-3 13 TRBV19 CASLGANGNTIYF TGTGCCAGTCTGGGGGCGAATGGAAACACCATATATTTT
NA TRBD2 TRBJ2-1 14 TRBV4-2 CASSQAGGAIEQFF TGTGCCAGCAGCCAAGCCGGGGGGGCTATTGAGCAGTTCTTC
NA TRBD2 TRBJ2-3 15 TRBV2 CASSADSGGADTQYF TGTGCCAGCAGTGCTGATAGCGGGGGGGCAGATACGCAGTATTTT
NA TRBD1 TRBJ1-3 15 TRBV28 CASSSRTGAGNTIYF TGTGCCAGCAGTTCTCGGACAGGGGCTGGAAACACCATATATTTT
NA TRBD1 TRBJ1-4 14 TRBV5-1 CASSLEAGGGKLFF TGCGCCAGCAGCTTGGAGGCAGGGGGAGGAAAACTGTTTTTT
NA TRBD1 TRBJ1-4 16 TRBV5-4 CASSQRTGGDYEKLFF TGTGCCAGCAGCCAGAGGACAGGGGGCGACTATGAAAAACTGTTTTTT
NA NA TRBJ2-7 13 TRBV28 CASSSARTYEQYF TGTGCCAGCAGTTCCGCGCGGACCTACGAGCAGTACTTC
NA NA TRBJ1-5 15 TRBV5-1 CASSLSGESNQPQHF TGCGCCAGCAGCTTGTCAGGGGAGAGCAATCAGCCCCAGCATTTT
NA TRBD1 TRBJ2-7 17 TRBV2 CASSSGTGGPGHYEQYF TGTGCCAGCAGTTCCGGGACAGGGGGCCCGGGGCACTACGAGCAGTACTTC
NA NA TRBJ2-2 15 TRBV7-9 CASSLRLLNTGELLF TGTGCCAGCAGCTTACGGTTGCTGAACACCGGGGAGCTGCTTTTT
NA TRBD1 TRBJ1-1 16 TRBV11-2 CASSWTGTGAATEAFF TGTGCCAGCAGCTGGACGGGGACAGGGGCCGCCACTGAAGCTTTCTTT
NA TRBD1 TRBJ1-5 18 TRBV25-1 CASSPGQGVGYSNQPQHF TGTGCCAGCAGTCCAGGACAGGGGGTAGGTTATAGCAATCAGCCCCAGCATTTT
NA NA TRBJ2-7 14 TRBV10-2 CASSERFSSYEQYF TGCGCCAGCAGTGAGCGCTTTAGCTCCTACGAGCAGTACTTC
NA NA TRBJ2-5 14 TRBV6-5 CASSYSISAETQYF TGTGCCAGCAGTTACTCTATAAGCGCAGAGACCCAGTACTTC
NA NA TRBJ1-5 15 TRBV9 CASSADSHSNQPQHF TGTGCCAGCAGCGCGGACAGTCATAGCAATCAGCCCCAGCATTTT
NA NA TRBJ2-1 14 TRBV7-9 CASSLSSSYNEQFF TGTGCCAGCAGCTTGTCTAGCTCCTACAATGAGCAGTTCTTC
NA NA TRBJ2-5 14 TRBV6-5 CASRGLGGRETQYF TGTGCCAGCAGGGGATTAGGGGGACGAGAGACCCAGTACTTC
NA TRBD1 TRBJ2-7 14 TRBV2 CASRWDSGMSEQYF TGTGCCAGCAGATGGGACAGTGGGATGAGTGAGCAGTACTTC
NA NA TRBJ2-1 11 TRBV6-5 CASSRENEQFF TGTGCCAGCAGTCGGGAGAATGAGCAGTTCTTC
NA TRBD2 TRBJ2-5 14 TRBV30 CAWSLAGGGETQYF TGTGCCTGGAGTTTAGCGGGGGGAGGGGAGACCCAGTACTTC
NA TRBD2 TRBJ2-7 14 TRBV11-2 CASSLGTSGYEQYF TGTGCCAGCAGCTTAGGGACTAGCGGGTACGAGCAGTACTTC
NA TRBD2 TRBJ2-3 15 TRBV5-1 CASRLAGGSTDTQYF TGCGCCAGCCGCCTAGCGGGGGGTAGCACAGATACGCAGTATTTT
NA TRBD1 TRBJ1-1 11 TRBV30 CAWGQGARAFF TGTGCCTGGGGGCAGGGGGCGAGAGCTTTCTTT
NA TRBD2 TRBJ2-2 15 TRBV7-2 CASSSGLGSTGELFF TGTGCCAGCAGCTCGGGACTAGGTTCCACCGGGGAGCTGTTTTTT
NA NA TRBJ2-5 16 TRBV30 CAWSLTGTTGQETQYF TGTGCCTGGAGTCTAACCGGGACAACGGGGCAAGAGACCCAGTACTTC
NA NA TRBJ2-7 14 TRBV27 CASTLLAGAPEQYF TGTGCCAGCACCCTGCTGGCGGGGGCCCCCGAGCAGTACTTC
NA NA TRBJ1-2 12 TRBV28 CASSLPGYGYTF TGTGCCAGCAGCCTCCCGGGCTATGGCTACACCTTC
NA NA TRBJ1-3 14 TRBV28 CASGSYHSGNTIYF TGTGCCAGCGGTTCCTACCACTCTGGAAACACCATATATTTT
NA NA TRBJ1-2 15 TRBV25-1 CASSESAGGAHGHTF TGTGCCAGCAGTGAATCGGCAGGCGGGGCCCATGGCCACACCTTC
NA TRBD2 TRBJ2-7 14 TRBV9 CASSGRTSGYEQYF TGTGCCAGCAGCGGGAGGACTAGCGGGTACGAGCAGTACTTC
few TRBD1 TRBJ1-5 15 TRBV6-1 CASSLGQGWDQPQHF TGTGCCAGCAGTCTCGGACAGGGATGGGATCAGCCCCAGCATTTT
few NA TRBJ1-6 15 TRBV28 CASIGLLSVGSPLHF TGTGCCAGCATAGGACTGCTGTCAGTGGGATCACCCCTCCACTTT
once TRBD2 TRBJ2-3 18 TRBV5-1 CASSLGPSGGAGTDTQYF TGCGCCAGCAGCTTGGGGCCTAGCGGGGGGGCTGGCACAGATACGCAGTATTTT
NA TRBD1 TRBJ1-2 14 TRBV7-9 CASSPSGGYYGYTF TGTGCCAGCAGTCCCTCAGGGGGATATTATGGCTACACCTTC
NA NA TRBJ1-1 12 TRBV12-2 CASRLKASEAFF TGTGCAAGTCGCCTCAAAGCCTCTGAAGCTTTCTTT
NA NA TRBJ1-2 14 TRBV19 CASRSGLINYGYTF TGTGCCAGTAGATCAGGCCTCATCAACTATGGCTACACCTTC
NA NA TRBJ1-2 13 TRBV19 CASSMVQGDGYTF TGTGCCAGTAGTATGGTACAGGGTGATGGCTACACCTTC
NA TRBD1 TRBJ1-4 15 TRBV6-5 CASSKQGEEGEKLFF TGTGCCAGCAGTAAACAGGGGGAGGAAGGTGAAAAACTGTTTTTT
NA NA TRBJ2-2 15 TRBV19 CASTNQDTWSGELFF TGTGCCAGTACTAATCAGGACACCTGGTCCGGGGAGCTGTTTTTT
few NA TRBJ1-2 12 TRBV30 CAWTGKIYGYTF TGTGCCTGGACGGGAAAGATCTATGGCTACACCTTC
NA NA TRBJ2-6 15 TRBV6-6 CASRFPSSGANVLTF TGTGCCAGCAGATTTCCGAGCTCTGGGGCCAACGTCCTGACTTTC
NA NA TRBJ2-2 14 TRBV7-3 CASSLTRDTGELFF TGTGCCAGCAGCTTAACGAGGGACACCGGGGAGCTGTTTTTT
NA NA TRBJ2-3 17 TRBV1 CTSSPVTSGQEGDTQYF TGCACCAGCAGCCCTGTGACTAGCGGACAAGAAGGAGATACGCAGTATTTT
NA NA TRBJ2-7 17 TRBV4-1 CASSPFRSQDSPYEQYF TGCGCCAGCAGCCCGTTCCGTTCGCAGGATTCGCCCTACGAGCAGTACTTC
few NA TRBJ1-1 15 TRBV30 CAWSVGGGKRTEAFF TGTGCCTGGAGTGTAGGGGGAGGGAAGAGGACTGAAGCTTTCTTT